This TCR beta chain is from a study of Graves' ophthalmopathy and Graves' hyperthyroidism (dated by TCRdb to the late 2010s). As for the study more broadly: Peripheral blood was collected at initial diagnosis, prior to any treatment. TCR beta repertoire signatures were used to distinguish Graves' ophthalmopathy from Graves' hyperthyroidism and to predict progression to ophthalmopathy. In total, 135 blood samples were TCR-sequenced: some 43 ophthalmopathy, some 75 hyperthyroidism and some 17 hyperthyroidism-to-ophthalmopathy patients. To explore V-J signatures that distinguish ophthalmopathy from hyperthyroidism, a discovery set of around 100 patients was enrolled, made up of about 40 with ophthalmopathy and 57 with stable hyperthyroidism. An independent validation cohort comprised about 20 hyperthyroidism patients and about 16 patients who later progressed from hyperthyroidism to ophthalmopathy. T-cell repertoires of thyroid tissue and blood were compared in more than 5 hyperthyroidism patients. Once sampling was done, hyperthyroidism patients were given methimazole at a starting dose of 30 mg daily, while ophthalmopathy patients were given high-dose intravenous methylprednisolone.

The ophthalmopathy patients had moderately to severely active disease, with a Clinical Activity Score of 3 or higher, a NOSPECS grade of 4 or higher, and a disease duration of less than 3 months. Patients with other autoimmune diseases, uncontrolled infections, pregnancy or lactation were excluded from the study. Diagnosis relied on clinical symptoms, serum thyroxine, TRAb, thyroid ultrasound and orbital computed tomography. Ficoll-Paque density gradient centrifugation was used to isolate PBMCs from around 10 ml of fresh peripheral blood. Total RNA was extracted using Trizol reagent, and RNA quality was checked on an Agilent 2100 Bioanalyzer. Broader findings and caveats from the paper: In cross-validation, the 13-signature model distinguished ophthalmopathy from stable hyperthyroidism with approximately 90% sensitivity and approximately 81% specificity, and in the test set the corresponding values were around 78% and 73%. Most expanded thyroid clonotypes with frequency above 0.001 were also detected in blood, suggesting blood repertoires may reflect the thyroid immune response. No statistical method was used to predetermine the sample size, and group allocation was not hidden from the investigators. In validation, the model predicted ophthalmopathy progression with over 60% sensitivity and about 73% specificity; 12 predicted patients were CT-confirmed with GO in a median of around 6 months.

The table lists this clonotype with many counts. Its antigen is currently not known. Base qualities are not provided; no much larger clone lies one nucleotide away. For repertoire sequencing, TCR beta CDR3 regions were amplified from RNA transcripts. A first-round RT-PCR used HTBI primers with the Qiagen OneStep RT-PCR kit, followed by a second-round multiplex PCR, size selection and purification. The libraries underwent paired-end sequencing with 100 bp reads on an Illumina HiSeq2000. As for the original processing: SOAPnuke was used to process the reads, removing any read that contained adapters or uncalled bases, had a mean Phred below 15, or lacked an exact match to the constant primer or identifier. COPE v1.2.5 was used to merge high-quality paired reads. Each unique nucleotide sequence was treated as a clonotype, and MiTCR v1.1 was used to align the clonotypes to the IMGT TRB V, D and J references. Only V-J combinations with frequency above 0.0001 were analysed, covering more than 99% of repertoires. For each V-J combination, a TCR clonal expansion and chaos score was defined as F50 clonal expansion divided by the chaos observed in the TCRdist matrix. Welch's t-statistics and random forest were used to reduce features to some 13 V-J combinations, which were fed into a naive Bayes classifier. Thyroid-blood repertoire similarity was quantified with the Morisita-Horn index. TCRdb ran its own pipeline on the public reads, namely fastp trimming at Q25 and MiXCR clone calling, and kept in-frame beta chains. Rows with one shared CDR3 protein collapse into an entry with the most common genes and DNA. For this entry, the V and J calls and clone size follow TCRdb and not the study's own pipeline. Here the sample has about 700,000 distinct CDR3 sequences; 35% to 45% occur a single time. The biggest ten clones account for over 2.5% of the sample.

Taken from cysteine to phenylalanine, the CDR3 has 14 residues. The only DNA kept is the CDR3, 42 bases in frame from the first base. CDR1 and CDR2 are read off the germline V gene as SGHTA and FQGNSA. V loses 5 bases, J loses 2 bases, and the germline ends lie 12 bases apart. The chain joins TRBV7-2 to TRBJ1-2; no D gene is confidently identified. The sequenced sample was peripheral blood. The clonotype originates from an adult man with Graves' ophthalmopathy. The DNA sequence is as follows: TGTGCCAGCAGCCCTCCACTATGGAACTATGGCTACACCTTC. It is translated as CASSPPLWNYGYTF.